One and the same sample provided the 22 T cell receptor beta chains below, sequenced in a study of tumor and adjacent non-tumor tissue in lung cancer. No cell sorting was done before RNA was extracted from the tissue. More than 3 cm separated this lung sample from the edge of the tumor. Three rounds of nested PCR, following a modified ARM-PCR protocol, produced the TCRbeta library. TCRdb fed the multiplex PCR reads into MiXCR, producing one record per CDR3 protein. This sample carries 50,000 to 60,000 distinct CDR3 sequences, just under 75% of them seen once, and the ten largest clones take around 25%. Sequencing was done on a sample of distant non-tumor lung tissue. These receptors all come from a woman aged 55-70 years with non-small cell lung cancer.

This clonotype was counted at least ten times. The V gene is TRBV7-9, the J gene TRBJ1-1, with D perhaps matching TRBD1 (5 bases). This CDR3 contains 14 residues. Germline V gene sequence: CDR1 SEHNR, CDR2 FQNEAQ (reference sequence). Deletions cut 1 base from V and 0 bases from J, with 6 bases between. In DNA form, the CDR3 reads TGTGCCAGCAGCTTAGGGGGGATGAACACTGAAGCTTTCTTT. Its protein product is CASSLGGMNTEAFF.

This clonotype was picked up many times. The chain joins TRBV20-1 to TRBJ2-3; 11 bases agree with TRBD2. The length of the CDR3 is 15 residues. The V gene end was trimmed by 6 bases and the J gene end by 0 bases; junction bases not matched to a gene: 5. CDR1 DFQATT and CDR2 SNEGSKA come from the germline V gene (reference sequence). CDR3 in DNA: TGCAGTGCGCCGACTAGCGGGGTTAGCACAGATACGCAGTATTTT. Translation: CSAPTSGVSTDTQYF.

As to this clonotype: It is likely a read error, because the conserved phenylalanine at the end of the CDR3 is missing. The V gene is TRBV4-3, the J gene TRBJ2-2; no reliable D call. The germline V gene has CDR1 LGHNA and CDR2 YSLEER. The CDR3 covers 16 residues. The CDR3 spells CASSQEVNYHTRELFV. The CDR3 DNA sequence: TGCGCCAGCAGCCAAGAAGTAAACTATCACACCAGGGAGCTGTTTGTT.

Note on this clonotype: A much larger clonotype is one base distant, so this may be a read error. The chain couples TRBV6-4 to TRBJ2-3, with 7 bases matching TRBD2. The junction had 6 bases not matched to a gene; V was cut back by 0 bases and J by 3 bases. The CDR3 loop spans 16 amino acids. CDR1 is MRHNA, CDR2 SNTAGT, per germline. Here the CDR3 reads CASSDSPTGGTDTQYF. The CDR3 DNA follows: TGTGCCAGCAGTGACTCGCCTACCGGGGGGACAGATACGCAGTATTTT.

The chain links TRBV20-1 to TRBJ1-2, with 8 bases identical to TRBD1. Germline CDR1 DFQATT, CDR2 SNEGSKA (reference sequence). The junction had 15 bases not matched to a gene; V was cut back by 0 bases and J by 9 bases. The CDR3 sequence is 16 residues long. CDR3 bases: TGCAGTGCTAGAGATCTTGAGACAGGGGACCTTTCGAGCTACACCTTC. It yields the protein CSARDLETGDLSSYTF.

In this sample, this clonotype turned up once. The junction differs from germline at one of its ends, possibly a read error. The chain carries TRBV11-2 and TRBJ2-7; 7 bases agree with TRBD2. Germline CDR1 SGHAT, CDR2 FQNNGV. CDR3 length: 15 amino acids. CDR3 amino acids: CASSLVGGSECEQYF. The CDR3 bases are TGTGCAAGCAGCTTAGTGGGGGGGAGTGAGTGCGAGCAGTACTTC.

With regard to this clonotype: At one boundary the junction diverges from the germline segment, which might be a read error. The chain carries TRBV11-3 and TRBJ2-2; 7 bases agree with TRBD1. CDR1 and CDR2 from the germline V gene are SGHNT and YENEEA. The CDR3 length is 15 residues. The CDR3 here is CTSSPRDSITGELFF. CDR3 nucleotides: TGTACCAGCAGCCCAAGGGACAGCATCACAGGGGAGCTGTTTTTT.

Turning to this clonotype: The CDR3 does not close with the conserved phenylalanine or tryptophan, likely indicating a read error. The chain combines TRBV4-3 with TRBJ1-1; the D gene is possibly TRBD1 (5 bases). Germline CDR1 is LGHNA and CDR2 is YSLEER. This CDR3 is built from 16 residues. The CDR3 reads CARSQDMSGRYTEAFS. The CDR3, as DNA: TGCGCCAGAAGCCAAGATATGTCAGGGAGGTACACTGAAGCTTTCTCT.

For this clonotype: One end of the junction does not line up with germline, which may come from a read error. The chain recombines TRBV4-1 with TRBJ2-1; D might be TRBD1 (6 bases). The length of the CDR3 is 18 residues. In germline, CDR1 is MGHRA, CDR2 YSYEKL. Here the CDR3 DNA reads TGCGCCAGCAGCCCTAAATCTACCCCGGGACATGGTCGTGGTGAGCAGCTCTTC. Translation: CASSPKSTPGHGRGEQLF.

Worth noting for this clonotype: The junction departs from the called germline gene at one end, perhaps through a read error. The chain links TRBV4-2 to TRBJ1-2, with D perhaps TRBD1 (5 bases). The CDR3 consists of 16 residues. Germline V lookup: CDR1 LGHNA, CDR2 YNFKEQ. CDR3 nucleotides: TGTCCCAGCAGCCGAGATCCGGAGTTGGGGCTCGGGGGCTACACCTTC. The encoded protein is CPSSRDPELGLGGYTF.

Turning to this clonotype: An end of the junction does not agree with germline; a read error may underlie this. The chain links TRBV5-6 to TRBJ2-7, with 9 bases lining up with TRBD1. CDR1 is SGHDT and CDR2 is YYEEEE in the germline V gene. The CDR3 sequence is 14 residues long. CDR3 nucleotide sequence: TGTACCAGGACCAGCGGACAGGGGTTCCACGAGCAGTACTTC. As protein: CTRTSGQGFHEQYF.

Regarding this clonotype: The junction departs from germline at one end; a sequencing error may be responsible. V usage is TRBV20-1 and J usage is TRBJ2-2; 7 bases fit TRBD2. The germline gives CDR1 DFQATT, CDR2 SNEGSKA (reference sequence). CDR3 length equals 13 residues. The CDR3 here is CSAYKTYGGELFF. The CDR3 bases are TGCAGTGCCTACAAAACTTATGGGGGGGAGTTGTTTTTT.

On this clonotype: A single base separates this from a much larger clone, so it may be a read error. The chain joins TRBV5-4 to TRBJ2-1; D unclear. This CDR3 is 14 amino acids long. The V gene's germline CDR1 is SGHNT and CDR2 YYREEE (reference sequence). CDR3 in amino acids: CAGSPTGSNNEQFF. The CDR3 DNA is TGTGCCGGCAGCCCCACTGGGTCGAATAATGAGCAGTTCTTC.

The V call is TRBV4-1, the J call TRBJ1-5; maybe TRBD1 (5 bases). Germline CDR1 is MGHRA and CDR2 is YSYEKL. CDR3 length: 14 residues. CDR3 DNA sequence: TGCACCATCAGCCGTTTGGGGGGGAATCAGCCCCAGCATTTT. Residues: CTISRLGGNQPQHF.

CDR3 sequence reads: CASTITGVAGQFF. The CDR3 region has the DNA TGTGCCAGCACCATAACAGGGGTTGCTGGGCAGTTCTTC. The chain combines TRBV13 with TRBJ2-1; TRBD1 aligns across 7 bases. The CDR3 sequence is 13 residues long. Trimming cost V 7 bases and J 12 bases; bases outside gene matches: 12. CDR1 and CDR2 from the germline V gene are PRHDT and FYEKMQ (reference sequence).

Turning to this clonotype: One base away lies a much larger clone, so this may be a sequencing read error. The CDR3 loop reads CSTGAGPGELFF. DNA of the CDR3: TGCAGTACAGGGGCCGGACCCGGGGAGCTGTTTTTT. The genes are TRBV20-1 and TRBJ2-2, with 7 nucleotides matching TRBD1. With 8 bases clipped from V and 6 bases from J, the junction kept 6 bases outside the gene matches. There are 12 residues in the CDR3. Germline lookup yields CDR1 DFQATT and CDR2 SNEGSKA (reference sequence).

V gene TRBV6-2 or TRBV6-3 combines with J gene TRBJ2-3, with D possibly being TRBD2 (6 bases). Germline CDR1 and CDR2: MNHEY and SVGEGT. V lost 8 bases and J lost 5, with 26 bases in between. This CDR3 region has 17 residues. The CDR3 coding sequence is TGTGCCAGCGGTTTGCACGGAGAGACCTCCGGGAGAGATACGCAGTATTTT. It specifies CASGLHGETSGRDTQYF.

This chain uses TRBV4-1 with TRBJ2-1; D is perhaps TRBD1 (6 bases). Germline lookup yields CDR1 MGHRA and CDR2 YSYEKL. This CDR3 is 15 amino acids long. The V and J ends lost 10 bases and 3 bases respectively, with 19 bases between them. In DNA, the CDR3 is TGCGCCAACAGTCAAGTTTCAGGGGTCTACAATGAGCAGTTCTTC. This sequence encodes CANSQVSGVYNEQFF.

For this clonotype: The conserved closing phenylalanine or tryptophan is absent in this CDR3, likely reflecting a read error. The chain recombines TRBV5-8 with TRBJ1-2; the match to TRBD1 covers 7 bases. This CDR3 has 16 amino acids. Trimming removed 5 bases from V and 0 bases from J; junction bases left unmatched: 10. CDR1 and CDR2 (germline): SGHTS, YDEGEE. As DNA, the CDR3 is TGTGCCAGCAGTAAGAGACAGGGAAGTACTAACTATGGCTACACCTCC. Translated, it gives CASSKRQGSTNYGYTS.

As concerns this clonotype: Given the absence of the conserved phenylalanine or tryptophan at the CDR3 end, a read error is likely. This chain joins TRBV6-1 and TRBJ2-2; tentatively, D is TRBD1 or TRBD2 (5 bases each). The CDR3 runs to 17 residues. Germline V gene sequence: CDR1 MNHNS, CDR2 SASEGT. The germline V and J ends were trimmed by 0 bases and 8 bases, with 19 bases remaining between them. The CDR3 DNA sequence: TGTGCCAGCAGTGAAGCCGAGGGGTCTATTATCACTGGGGAGCTGTTTTAT. Its translation: CASSEAEGSIITGELFY.

With regard to this clonotype: The conserved phenylalanine or tryptophan is not found at the CDR3 terminus, so this likely reflects a read error. Because the CDR3's place on the DNA is in doubt, the DNA is left out and the CDR3 is given as listed by TCRdb. The genes are TRBV12-3 or TRBV12-4 and TRBJ2-4; TRBD2, the table's D call, was not compared with the DNA. The CDR3 is 12 amino acids in total, end residues counted. The CDR3 is CASSSGLTGLYL.

Points on this clonotype: The junction and the germline gene differ at one end; a read error may be behind it. The V and J genes are TRBV5-1 and TRBJ1-2, with a tentative D call TRBD1 (5 bases). The CDR3 spans 14 residues. Germline V lookup: CDR1 SGHRS, CDR2 YFSETQ. The CDR3 region is CASSLGGGEYGYTF. For the CDR3, the DNA is TGCGCCAGTAGCTTGGGGGGTGGAGAGTATGGCTACACCTTC. Combining the CDR3 with reference TRBV5-1 and TRBJ1-2 gives the whole variable domain KAGVTQTPRYLIKTRGQQVTLSCSPISGHRSVSWYQQTPGQGLQFLFEYFSETQRNKGNFPGRFSGRQFSNSRSEMNVSTLELGDSALYLCASSLGGGEYGYTFGSGTRLTVV.